One and the same sample provided the 21 T cell receptor beta chains below, sequenced in a study of blood T cell repertoires in COVID-19. The protocol was immunoSEQ multiplex PCR, while the TCRdb copy is restricted to in-frame clones and leaves out a portion. This sample has 81,000 or so clones, with roughly 82% found just once. The sample taken for sequencing was peripheral blood. All receptors come from a man aged 45 to 65 with active COVID-19.

The chain is built from TRBV4-1 and TRBJ2-7; 11 nucleotides match TRBD2. The CDR3 length is 15 residues. CDR1 and CDR2 from the germline V gene are MGHRA and YSYEKL. V lost 3 bases and J lost 4; bases outside the gene matches: 5. Here the CDR3 reads CASSHLGTSGYEQYF. CDR3 nucleotides: TGCGCCAGCAGCCACCTCGGGACTAGCGGTTACGAGCAGTACTTC.

The V and J genes are TRBV5-4 and TRBJ2-7; the D gene is possibly TRBD1 (6 bases). There are 16 residues in the CDR3. CDR1 and CDR2 from the germline V gene are SGHNT and YYREEE (reference sequence). Trimming cost V 0 bases and J 0 bases, with 13 bases left between them. The CDR3 region is CASSLGPTGNSYEQYF. CDR3 sequence (DNA): TGTGCCAGCAGCTTGGGTCCCACAGGGAACTCCTACGAGCAGTACTTC.

V usage is TRBV5-6 and J usage is TRBJ2-3; D is possibly TRBD2 (6 bases). This CDR3 region has 16 residues. The V and J ends lost 6 bases and 3 bases respectively, with 20 bases between them. Germline V gene lookup returns CDR1 SGHDT and CDR2 YYEEEE. In nucleotides, the CDR3 is TGTGCCAGCAATCCCCTGGGGGGAGGTGGTACAGATACGCAGTATTTT. Its translation is CASNPLGGGGTDTQYF.

The table lists this clone with many counts. V is TRBV3-1 (or the pseudogene TRBV3-2) and J is TRBJ2-7, with 8 nucleotides matching TRBD1. Germline assignment: CDR1 LGHDT and CDR2 YNNKEL (reference sequence). The J segment lost 2 bases and the V segment lost 5 bases, leaving 14 bases of the junction unmatched. The CDR3 spans 17 residues. CDR3 region: CASSSFYAGTGTYEQYF. CDR3 DNA sequence: TGTGCCAGCAGCTCATTCTATGCCGGGACAGGCACCTACGAGCAGTACTTC.

J is TRBJ2-5 and V is TRBV10-3; 7 bases fit TRBD1. Trimming took 5 bases from V and 2 from J; bases not matched to a gene: 8. CDR3 length equals 15 residues. Germline loops: CDR1 ENHRY, CDR2 SYGVKD. Here the CDR3 reads CAISTGTEGQETQYF. Here the CDR3 DNA reads TGTGCCATCAGTACCGGGACAGAAGGACAAGAGACCCAGTACTTC.

CDR3 bases: TGTGCCATCAGCCCCCCCGATCGGACGCAGTATTTT. Protein product: CAISPPDRTQYF. The genes are TRBV10-3 and TRBJ2-3; D gene uncertain. The germline gives CDR1 ENHRY, CDR2 SYGVKD. Trimming took off 6 bases at V and 9 bases at J, with 13 bases between the two ends. CDR3 length: 12 amino acids.

CDR3 amino acids: CASSLEGQVYGYTF. CDR3 bases: TGCGCCAGCAGCTTGGAAGGACAAGTCTATGGCTACACCTTC. The chain combines TRBV5-1 with TRBJ1-2; D perhaps matches TRBD1 (5 bases). Germline V gene lookup returns CDR1 SGHRS and CDR2 YFSETQ. V was cut by 0 bases and J by 4 bases, with 10 bases left in between. The CDR3 has 14 amino acids.

The V call is TRBV11-3, the J call TRBJ2-2; 8 bases map to TRBD2. The CDR3 consists of 15 residues. The V gene end was trimmed by 5 bases and the J gene end by 4 bases; junction bases not matched to a gene: 6. Per the germline V gene, CDR1 is SGHNT and CDR2 is YENEEA. As DNA, the CDR3 is TGTGCCAGCAGCCCAAGCGGGGGACTCACCGGGGAGCTGTTTTTT. It codes for CASSPSGGLTGELFF.

The rearrangement uses TRBV4-1 and TRBJ1-2; D may be TRBD1 (6 bases). V lost 0 bases and J 0 bases, leaving 8 bases between the germline ends. Germline CDR1 MGHRA, CDR2 YSYEKL. There are 15 residues in the CDR3. The CDR3 DNA reads as TGCGCCAGCAGCCAAGATTGGACAGCTAACTATGGCTACACCTTC. It encodes CASSQDWTANYGYTF.

The rearrangement links TRBV7-2 to TRBJ1-1; tentatively, D is TRBD1 (6 bases). Trimming took off 8 bases at V and 5 bases at J, with 21 bases between the two ends. The CDR3 loop spans 15 amino acids. CDR1 SGHTA and CDR2 FQGNSA come from the germline V gene. CDR3 nucleotide sequence: TGTGCCAGCCGAACCGTGCGGGGGGCCGGAACTGAAGCTTTCTTT. Protein product: CASRTVRGAGTEAFF.

This clone is a singleton in its sample. The V and J genes are TRBV2 and TRBJ1-6; 7 positions agree with TRBD1. CDR3 size: 16 residues. J gave up 5 bases and V 4 bases, and 8 bases lay outside the gene matches. Germline CDR1 SNHLY, CDR2 FYNNEI. The CDR3 spells CASSGQGSYDNSPLHF. CDR3 DNA sequence: TGTGCCAGCAGTGGACAGGGTTCTTATGATAATTCACCCCTCCACTTT.

The genes are TRBV9 and TRBJ2-1; 7 nucleotides line up with TRBD2. The junction had 6 bases not matched to a gene; V was cut back by 2 bases and J by 4 bases. Germline CDR1 SGDLS, CDR2 YYNGEE. This CDR3 has 15 amino acids. The CDR3 is CASSVSGGGYNEQFF. The CDR3 DNA follows: TGTGCCAGCAGCGTTTCGGGGGGAGGGTACAATGAGCAGTTCTTC. Full variable domain (remainder filled in from reference TRBV9 and TRBJ2-1): DSGVTQTPKHLITATGQRVTLRCSPRSGDLSVYWYQQSLDQGLQFLIQYYNGEERAKGNILERFSAQQFPDLHSELNLSSLELGDSALYFCASSVSGGGYNEQFFGPGTRLTVL.

This chain links TRBV27 with TRBJ2-1; possible D gene TRBD1, 5 bases. The V end lost 3 bases, the J end lost 10 bases, and 16 bases lay between the germline ends. The CDR3 is 14 amino acids. Per the germline V gene, CDR1 is MNHEY and CDR2 is SMNVEV (reference sequence). In DNA form, the CDR3 reads TGTGCCAGCAGTTTGTGGGGCGGCGAATCCGAGCAGTTCTTC. Its protein is CASSLWGGESEQFF.

This clone was detected a few times. J is TRBJ2-3 and V is TRBV27; perhaps TRBD2 as D (6 bases). Looked up from germline, CDR1 is MNHEY and CDR2 is SMNVEV (reference sequence). V was shortened by 2 bases and J by 0 bases, with 9 bases between the two germline ends. The CDR3 loop spans 15 amino acids. The CDR3 nucleotides are TGTGCCAGCAGTTTAGATAGCGGTAGCACAGATACGCAGTATTTT. It encodes CASSLDSGSTDTQYF.

This clone came up once. This chain connects TRBV24-1 to TRBJ2-6; D is perhaps TRBD1 (6 bases). Germline CDR1 and CDR2: KGHDR and SFDVKD. The V end lost 3 bases, the J end lost 1 base, and 9 bases lay between the germline ends. This CDR3 comprises 16 residues. Here the CDR3 DNA reads TGTGCCACCAGTGATAACGACAGGTCTGGGGCCAACGTCCTGACTTTC. Protein sequence: CATSDNDRSGANVLTF.

The rearrangement links TRBV5-1 to TRBJ2-1; unclear D gene. This CDR3 spans 14 amino acids. V was cut by 5 bases and J by 4 bases, with 13 bases left in between. The germline gives CDR1 SGHRS, CDR2 YFSETQ. The CDR3 region has the DNA TGCGCCAGCAGGAGCGAGCCAGATTACAATGAGCAGTTCTTC. It yields the protein CASRSEPDYNEQFF.

The J gene is TRBJ2-1, the V gene TRBV7-2, with TRBD2 matching over 8 bases. The CDR3 covers 19 residues. The germline V gene has CDR1 SGHTA and CDR2 FQGNSA. Germline trimming cut 1 base from V and 1 base from J; bases unmatched to any gene: 12. DNA of the CDR3: TGTGCCAGCAGCTTAGAGGTCGCGATAGCGGGGTTGTCCTACAATGAGCAGTTCTTC. Its translation is CASSLEVAIAGLSYNEQFF.

J is TRBJ1-2 and V is TRBV6-2 or TRBV6-3; no firm D call. The CDR3 covers 11 residues. Germline V gene sequence: CDR1 MNHEY, CDR2 SVGEGT. Between the trimmed V and J ends, which lost 5 bases and 8 bases, there was a span of 9 bases. For the CDR3, the DNA is TGTGCCAGCAGTCCCTCTATCGGCTACACCTTC. The encoded protein is CASSPSIGYTF.

The rearrangement uses TRBV4-2 and TRBJ2-1; TRBD2 matches at 10 bases. The CDR3 runs to 16 residues. Germline V gene lookup returns CDR1 LGHNA and CDR2 YNFKEQ. V gave up 2 bases and J gave up 4 bases; unmatched junction bases: 5. The CDR3 nucleotides read TGTGCCAGCAGCCAATCCGCTAGCGGGGGTTACAATGAGCAGTTCTTC. Amino acid sequence: CASSQSASGGYNEQFF.

Points on this clone: Within the sample, other DNA sequences also encode this same CDR3. The chain carries TRBV9 and TRBJ2-5; D is ambiguous. CDR1 SGDLS and CDR2 YYNGEE come from the germline V gene. V lost 0 bases and J lost 5, with 8 bases in between. There are 13 residues in the CDR3. The CDR3 loop reads CASSVGLAETQYF. CDR3 bases: TGTGCCAGCAGCGTAGGTCTCGCGGAGACCCAGTACTTC.

The V gene is TRBV28, the J gene TRBJ2-5, with TRBD2 identical over 12 bases. This CDR3 has 15 amino acids. J was trimmed by 11 bases and V by 4 bases; bases with no gene match: 11. Germline CDR1 MDHEN, CDR2 SYDVKM. This CDR3 reads CASSSLAGGRVAQYF. The CDR3 DNA is TGTGCCAGCAGTTCTCTAGCGGGGGGGCGAGTTGCGCAGTACTTC.